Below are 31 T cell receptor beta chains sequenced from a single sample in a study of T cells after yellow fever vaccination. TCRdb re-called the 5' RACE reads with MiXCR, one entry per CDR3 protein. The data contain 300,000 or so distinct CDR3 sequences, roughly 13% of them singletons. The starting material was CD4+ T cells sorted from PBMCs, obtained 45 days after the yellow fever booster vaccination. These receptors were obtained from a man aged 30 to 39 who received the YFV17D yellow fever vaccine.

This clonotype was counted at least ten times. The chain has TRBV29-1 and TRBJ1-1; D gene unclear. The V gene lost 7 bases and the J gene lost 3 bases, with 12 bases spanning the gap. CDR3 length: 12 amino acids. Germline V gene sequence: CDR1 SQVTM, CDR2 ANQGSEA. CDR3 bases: TGCAGCGGCTCCTACCTCGACACTGAAGCTTTCTTT. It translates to CSGSYLDTEAFF.

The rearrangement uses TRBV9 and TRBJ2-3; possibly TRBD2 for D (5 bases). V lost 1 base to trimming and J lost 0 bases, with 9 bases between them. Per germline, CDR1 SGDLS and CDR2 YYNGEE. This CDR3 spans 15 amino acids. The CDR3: CASSVRGSSTDTQYF. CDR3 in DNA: TGTGCCAGCAGCGTACGGGGTTCTAGCACAGATACGCAGTATTTT.

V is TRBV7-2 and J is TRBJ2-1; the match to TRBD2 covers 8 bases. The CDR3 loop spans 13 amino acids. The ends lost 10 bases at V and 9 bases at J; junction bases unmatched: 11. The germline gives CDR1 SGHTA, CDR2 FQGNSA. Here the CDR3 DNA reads TGTGCCATCCGAAGACAGAGCGGGAGTGAGCAGTTCTTC. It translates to CAIRRQSGSEQFF.

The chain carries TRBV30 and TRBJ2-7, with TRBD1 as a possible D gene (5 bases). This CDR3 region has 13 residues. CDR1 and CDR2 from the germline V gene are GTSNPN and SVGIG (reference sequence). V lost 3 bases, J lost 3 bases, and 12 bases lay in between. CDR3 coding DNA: TGTGCCTGGAGCGTAACAGGAGACTACGAGCAGTACTTC. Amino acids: CAWSVTGDYEQYF.

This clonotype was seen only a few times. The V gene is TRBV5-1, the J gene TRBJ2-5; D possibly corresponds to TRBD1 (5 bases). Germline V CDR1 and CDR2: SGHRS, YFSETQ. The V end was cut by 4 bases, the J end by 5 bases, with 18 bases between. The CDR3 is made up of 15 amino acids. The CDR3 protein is CASSPLPNPGETQYF. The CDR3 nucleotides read TGCGCCAGCAGCCCTCTACCCAACCCAGGGGAGACCCAGTACTTC. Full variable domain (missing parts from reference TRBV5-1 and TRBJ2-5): KAGVTQTPRYLIKTRGQQVTLSCSPISGHRSVSWYQQTPGQGLQFLFEYFSETQRNKGNFPGRFSGRQFSNSRSEMNVSTLELGDSALYLCASSPLPNPGETQYFGPGTRLLVL.

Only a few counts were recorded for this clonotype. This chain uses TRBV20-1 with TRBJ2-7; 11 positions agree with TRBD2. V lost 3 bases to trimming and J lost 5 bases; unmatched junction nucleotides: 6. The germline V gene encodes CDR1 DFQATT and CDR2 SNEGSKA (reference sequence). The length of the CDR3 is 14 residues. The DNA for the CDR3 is TGCAGTGCTAGCCAAACTAGCGGGAGTAACGAGCAGTACTTC. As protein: CSASQTSGSNEQYF.

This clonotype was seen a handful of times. This CDR3 reads CSATDRGYEQFF. In DNA form, the CDR3 reads TGCAGTGCTACCGACAGGGGGTATGAGCAGTTCTTC. J is TRBJ2-1 and V is TRBV20-1; 9 positions match TRBD1. The CDR3 has 12 residues. V shed 4 bases, J shed 8 bases, and the junction held 3 bases outside the gene matches. Germline V gene sequence: CDR1 DFQATT, CDR2 SNEGSKA (reference sequence).

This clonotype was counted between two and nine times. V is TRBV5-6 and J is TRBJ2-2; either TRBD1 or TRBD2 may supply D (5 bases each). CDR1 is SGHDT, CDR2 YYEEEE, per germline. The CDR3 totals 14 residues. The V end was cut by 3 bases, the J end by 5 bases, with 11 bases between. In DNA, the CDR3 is TGTGCCAGCAGCTGGGGGACGGTGACCGGGGAGCTGTTTTTT. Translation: CASSWGTVTGELFF.

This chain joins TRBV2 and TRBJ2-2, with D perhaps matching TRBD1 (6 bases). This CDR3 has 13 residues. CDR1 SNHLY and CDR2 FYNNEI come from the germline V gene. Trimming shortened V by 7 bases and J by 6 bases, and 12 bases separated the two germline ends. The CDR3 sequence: CASKGGGPGELFF. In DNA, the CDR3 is TGTGCCAGCAAGGGTGGGGGCCCCGGGGAGCTGTTTTTT.

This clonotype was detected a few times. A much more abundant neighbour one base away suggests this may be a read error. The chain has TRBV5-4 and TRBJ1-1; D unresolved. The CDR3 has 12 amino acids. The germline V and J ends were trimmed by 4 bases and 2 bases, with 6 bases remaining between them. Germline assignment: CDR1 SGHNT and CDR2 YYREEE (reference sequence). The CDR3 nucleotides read TGTGCCAGCAGCCCCGAAAACACTGAAGCTTTCTTT. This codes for CASSPENTEAFF.

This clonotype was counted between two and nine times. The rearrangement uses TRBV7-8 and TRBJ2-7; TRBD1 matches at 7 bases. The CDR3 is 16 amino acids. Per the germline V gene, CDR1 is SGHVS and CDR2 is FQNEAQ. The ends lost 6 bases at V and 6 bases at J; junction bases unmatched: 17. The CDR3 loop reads CASRSFPGQLVGEQYF. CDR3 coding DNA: TGTGCCAGCAGATCCTTTCCGGGACAGCTTGTCGGCGAGCAGTACTTC. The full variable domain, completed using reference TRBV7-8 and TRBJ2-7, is GAGVSQSPRYKVAKRGQDVALRCDPISGHVSLFWYQQALGQGPEFLTYFQNEAQLDKSGLPSDRFFAERPEGSVSTLKIQRTQQEDSAVYLCASRSFPGQLVGEQYFGPGTRLTVT.

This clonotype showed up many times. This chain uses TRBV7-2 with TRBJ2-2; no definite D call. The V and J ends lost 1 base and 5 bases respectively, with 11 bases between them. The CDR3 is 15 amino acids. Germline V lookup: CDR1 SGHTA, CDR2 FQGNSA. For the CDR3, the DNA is TGTGCCAGCAGCTTAGTTGTCAGCATGACCGGGGAGCTGTTTTTT. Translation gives CASSLVVSMTGELFF.

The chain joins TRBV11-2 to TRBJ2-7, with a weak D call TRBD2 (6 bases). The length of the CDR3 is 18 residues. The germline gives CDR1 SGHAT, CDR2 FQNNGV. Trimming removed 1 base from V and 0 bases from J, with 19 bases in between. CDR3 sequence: CASSLVLGRGLSSYEQYF. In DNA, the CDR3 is TGTGCCAGCAGCTTAGTTCTAGGGCGGGGTCTAAGCTCCTACGAGCAGTACTTC. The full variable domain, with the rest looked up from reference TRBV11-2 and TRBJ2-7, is EAGVAQSPRYKIIEKRQSVAFWCNPISGHATLYWYQQILGQGPKLLIQFQNNGVVDDSQLPKDRFSAERLKGVDSTLKIQPAKLEDSAVYLCASSLVLGRGLSSYEQYFGPGTRLTVT.

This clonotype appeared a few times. The CDR3 region is CASSEPYEQFF. The DNA for the CDR3 is TGTGCCAGCAGTGAGCCTTATGAGCAGTTCTTC. The genes are TRBV12-3 or TRBV12-4 and TRBJ2-1; D not resolved. Trimming shortened V by 5 bases and J by 8 bases, and 7 bases separated the two germline ends. The CDR3 contains 11 residues.

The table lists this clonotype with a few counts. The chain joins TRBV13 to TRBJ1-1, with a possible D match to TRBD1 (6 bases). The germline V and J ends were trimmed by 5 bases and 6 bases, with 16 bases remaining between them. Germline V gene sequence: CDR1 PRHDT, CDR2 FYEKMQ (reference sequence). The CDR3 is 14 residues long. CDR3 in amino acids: CASSIRTVNPEAFF. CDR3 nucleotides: TGTGCCAGCAGCATTAGGACAGTCAACCCTGAAGCTTTCTTT.

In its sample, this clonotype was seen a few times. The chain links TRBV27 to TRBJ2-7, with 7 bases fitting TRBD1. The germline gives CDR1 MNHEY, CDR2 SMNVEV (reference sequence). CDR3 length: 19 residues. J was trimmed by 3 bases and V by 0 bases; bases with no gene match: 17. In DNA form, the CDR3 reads TGTGCCAGCAGTTTATCCGAACCCTTCCGACAGGGCCGAAGCTACGAGCAGTACTTC. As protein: CASSLSEPFRQGRSYEQYF.

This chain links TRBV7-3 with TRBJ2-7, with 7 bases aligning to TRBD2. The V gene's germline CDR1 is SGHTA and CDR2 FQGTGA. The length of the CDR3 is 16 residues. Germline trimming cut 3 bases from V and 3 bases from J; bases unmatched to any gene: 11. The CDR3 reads CASSLASSGVHYEQYF. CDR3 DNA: TGTGCCAGCAGCTTGGCGTCTAGCGGAGTACACTACGAGCAGTACTTC.

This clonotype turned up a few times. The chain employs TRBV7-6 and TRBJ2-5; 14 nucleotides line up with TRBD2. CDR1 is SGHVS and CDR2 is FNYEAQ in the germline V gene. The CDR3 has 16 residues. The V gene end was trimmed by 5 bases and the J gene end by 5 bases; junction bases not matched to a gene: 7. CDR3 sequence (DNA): TGTGCCAGCAGCGCCCGGGGACTAGCGGGAGTTGAGACCCAGTACTTC. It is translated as CASSARGLAGVETQYF.

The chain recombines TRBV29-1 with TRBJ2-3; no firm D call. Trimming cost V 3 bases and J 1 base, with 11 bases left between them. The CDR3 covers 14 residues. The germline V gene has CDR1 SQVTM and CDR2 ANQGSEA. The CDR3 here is CSVDSGSRTDTQYF. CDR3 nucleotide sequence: TGCAGCGTTGATAGTGGGTCCCGCACAGATACGCAGTATTTT.

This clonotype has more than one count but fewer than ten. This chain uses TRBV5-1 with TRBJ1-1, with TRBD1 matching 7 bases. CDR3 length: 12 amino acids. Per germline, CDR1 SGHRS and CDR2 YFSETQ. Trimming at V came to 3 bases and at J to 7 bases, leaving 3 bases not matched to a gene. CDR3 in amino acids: CASSSGQDEAFF. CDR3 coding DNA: TGCGCCAGCAGCTCAGGACAGGATGAAGCTTTCTTT.

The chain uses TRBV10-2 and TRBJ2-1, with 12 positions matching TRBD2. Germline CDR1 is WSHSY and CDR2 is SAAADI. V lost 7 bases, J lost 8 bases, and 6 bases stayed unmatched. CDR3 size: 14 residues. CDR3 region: CASTMTSGSDEQFF. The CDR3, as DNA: TGCGCCAGCACGATGACTAGCGGGAGTGATGAGCAGTTCTTC.

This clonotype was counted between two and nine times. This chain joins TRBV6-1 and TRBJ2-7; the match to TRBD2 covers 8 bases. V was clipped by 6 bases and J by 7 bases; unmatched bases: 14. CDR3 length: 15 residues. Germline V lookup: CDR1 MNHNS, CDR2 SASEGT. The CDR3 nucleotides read TGTGCCAGCAGGCAAACACTAGCGGTCCCGTTAGAGCAGTACTTC. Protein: CASRQTLAVPLEQYF.

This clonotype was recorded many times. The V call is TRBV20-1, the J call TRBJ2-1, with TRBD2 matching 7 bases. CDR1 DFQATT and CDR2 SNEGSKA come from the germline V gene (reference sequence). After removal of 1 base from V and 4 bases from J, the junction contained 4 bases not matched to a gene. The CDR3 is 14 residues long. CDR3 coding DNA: TGCAGTGCTAGAGGCCAGCGGGGTTACAATGAGCAGTTCTTC. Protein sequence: CSARGQRGYNEQFF.

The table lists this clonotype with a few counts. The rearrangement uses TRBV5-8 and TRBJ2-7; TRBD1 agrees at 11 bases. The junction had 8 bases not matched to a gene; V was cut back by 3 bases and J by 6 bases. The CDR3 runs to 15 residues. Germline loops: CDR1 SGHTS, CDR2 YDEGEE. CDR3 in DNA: TGTGCCAGCAGCTCGTTGGGGACAGGGGGGCGCGAGCAGTACTTC. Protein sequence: CASSSLGTGGREQYF.

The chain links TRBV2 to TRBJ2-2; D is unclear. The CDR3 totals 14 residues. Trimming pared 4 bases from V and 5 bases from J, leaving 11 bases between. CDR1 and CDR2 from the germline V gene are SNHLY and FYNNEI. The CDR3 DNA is TGTGCCAGCAGTGCTGACTGGGGAACCGGGGAGCTGTTTTTT. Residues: CASSADWGTGELFF.

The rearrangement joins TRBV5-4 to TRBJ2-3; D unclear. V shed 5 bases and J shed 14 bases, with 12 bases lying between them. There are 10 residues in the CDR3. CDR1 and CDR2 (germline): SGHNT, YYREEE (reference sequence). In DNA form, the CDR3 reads TGTGCCAGCAGTATCCGTATCACGTATTTT. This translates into CASSIRITYF.

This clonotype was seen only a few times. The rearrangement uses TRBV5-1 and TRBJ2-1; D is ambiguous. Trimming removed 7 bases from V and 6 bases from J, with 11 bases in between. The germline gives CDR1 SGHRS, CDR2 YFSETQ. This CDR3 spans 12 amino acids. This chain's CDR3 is CASFMIGNEQFF. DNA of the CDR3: TGCGCCAGCTTCATGATCGGCAATGAGCAGTTCTTC. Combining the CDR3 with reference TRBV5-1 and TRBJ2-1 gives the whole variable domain KAGVTQTPRYLIKTRGQQVTLSCSPISGHRSVSWYQQTPGQGLQFLFEYFSETQRNKGNFPGRFSGRQFSNSRSEMNVSTLELGDSALYLCASFMIGNEQFFGPGTRLTVL.

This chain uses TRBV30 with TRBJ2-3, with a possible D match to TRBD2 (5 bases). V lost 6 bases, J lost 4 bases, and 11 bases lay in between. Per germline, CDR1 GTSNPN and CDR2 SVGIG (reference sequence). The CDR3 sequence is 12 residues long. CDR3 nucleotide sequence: TGTGCCTGTCTTAGCGCGGCAGATACGCAGTATTTT. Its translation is CACLSAADTQYF.

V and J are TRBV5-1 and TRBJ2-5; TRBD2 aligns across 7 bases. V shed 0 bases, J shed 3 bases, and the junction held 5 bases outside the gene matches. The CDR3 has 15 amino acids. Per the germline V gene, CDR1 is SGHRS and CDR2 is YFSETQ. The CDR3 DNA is TGCGCCAGCAGCTTGGATGGGGGAGGGGAAGAGACCCAGTACTTC. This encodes CASSLDGGGEETQYF.

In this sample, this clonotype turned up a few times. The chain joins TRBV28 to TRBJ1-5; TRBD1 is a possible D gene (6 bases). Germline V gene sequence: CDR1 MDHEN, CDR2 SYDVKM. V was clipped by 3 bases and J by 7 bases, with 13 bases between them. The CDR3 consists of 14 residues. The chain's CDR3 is CASSFGGLGQPQHF. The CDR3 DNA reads TGTGCCAGCAGTTTCGGGGGCTTAGGGCAGCCCCAGCATTTT.

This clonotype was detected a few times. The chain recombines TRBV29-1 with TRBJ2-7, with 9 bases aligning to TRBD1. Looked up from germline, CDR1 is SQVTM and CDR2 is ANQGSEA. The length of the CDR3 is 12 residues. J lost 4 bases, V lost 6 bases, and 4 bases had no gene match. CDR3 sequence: CSVGTGLYEQYF. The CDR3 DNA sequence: TGCAGCGTAGGGACAGGGTTATACGAGCAGTACTTC.